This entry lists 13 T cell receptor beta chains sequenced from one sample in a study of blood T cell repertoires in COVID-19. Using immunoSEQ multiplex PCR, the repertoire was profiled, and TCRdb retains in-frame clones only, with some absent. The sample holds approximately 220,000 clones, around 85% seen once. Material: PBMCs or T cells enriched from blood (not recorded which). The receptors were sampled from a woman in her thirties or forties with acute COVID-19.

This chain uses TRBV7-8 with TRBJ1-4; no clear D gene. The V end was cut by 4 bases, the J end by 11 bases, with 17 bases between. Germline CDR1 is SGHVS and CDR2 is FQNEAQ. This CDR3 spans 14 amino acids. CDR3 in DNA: TGTGCCAGCAGCTCCCGGGAAGGGCTTGAGAAACTGTTTTTT. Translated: CASSSREGLEKLFF.

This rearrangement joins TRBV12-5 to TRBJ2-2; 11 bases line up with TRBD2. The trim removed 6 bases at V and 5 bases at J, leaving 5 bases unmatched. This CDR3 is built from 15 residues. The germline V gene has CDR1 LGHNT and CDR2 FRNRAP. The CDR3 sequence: CASGKLAGETGELFF. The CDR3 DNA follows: TGTGCTAGTGGCAAACTAGCGGGAGAGACCGGGGAGCTGTTTTTT.

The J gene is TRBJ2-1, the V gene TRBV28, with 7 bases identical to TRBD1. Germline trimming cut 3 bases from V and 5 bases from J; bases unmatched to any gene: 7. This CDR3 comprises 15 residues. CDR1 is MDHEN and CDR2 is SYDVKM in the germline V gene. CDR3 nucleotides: TGTGCCAGCAGTTTGTACAGGGGAACCAACAATGAGCAGTTCTTC. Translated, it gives CASSLYRGTNNEQFF. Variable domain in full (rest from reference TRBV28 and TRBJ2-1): DVKVTQSSRYLVKRTGEKVFLECVQDMDHENMFWYRQDPGLGLRLIYFSYDVKMKEKGDIPEGYSVSREKKERFSLILESASTNQTSMYLCASSLYRGTNNEQFFGPGTRLTVL.

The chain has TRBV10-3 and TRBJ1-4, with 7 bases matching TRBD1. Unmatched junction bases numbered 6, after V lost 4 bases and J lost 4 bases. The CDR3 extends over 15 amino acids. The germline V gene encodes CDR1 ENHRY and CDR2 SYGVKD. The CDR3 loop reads CAISARQGDNEKLFF. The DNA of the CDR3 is TGTGCCATCAGTGCGAGACAGGGAGATAATGAAAAACTGTTTTTT.

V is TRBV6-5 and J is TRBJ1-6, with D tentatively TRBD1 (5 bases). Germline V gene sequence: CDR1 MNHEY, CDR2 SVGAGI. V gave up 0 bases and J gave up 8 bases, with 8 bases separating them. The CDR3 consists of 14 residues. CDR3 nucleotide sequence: TGTGCCAGCAGTTACTCTGGGGGGGATTCACCCCTCCACTTT. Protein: CASSYSGGDSPLHF.

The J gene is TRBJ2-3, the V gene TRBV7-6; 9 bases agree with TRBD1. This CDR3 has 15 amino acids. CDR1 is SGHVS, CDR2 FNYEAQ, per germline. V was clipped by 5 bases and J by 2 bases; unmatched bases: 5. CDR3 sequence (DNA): TGTGCCAGCAGCCGTCGGACAGGGGTCACAGATACGCAGTATTTT. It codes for CASSRRTGVTDTQYF.

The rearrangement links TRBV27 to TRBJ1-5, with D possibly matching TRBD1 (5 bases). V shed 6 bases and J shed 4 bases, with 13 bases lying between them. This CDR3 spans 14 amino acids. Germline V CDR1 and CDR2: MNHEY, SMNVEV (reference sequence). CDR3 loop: CASSPLDNNQPQHF. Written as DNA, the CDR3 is TGTGCCAGCAGCCCCCTGGACAATAATCAGCCCCAGCATTTT.

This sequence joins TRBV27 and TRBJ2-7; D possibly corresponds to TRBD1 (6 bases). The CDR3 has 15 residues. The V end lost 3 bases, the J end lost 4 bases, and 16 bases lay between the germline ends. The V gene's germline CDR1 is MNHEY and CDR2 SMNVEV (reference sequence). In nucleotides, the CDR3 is TGTGCCAGCAGTTTCCTCTCCTCCGGACAGTACGAGCAGTACTTC. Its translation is CASSFLSSGQYEQYF.

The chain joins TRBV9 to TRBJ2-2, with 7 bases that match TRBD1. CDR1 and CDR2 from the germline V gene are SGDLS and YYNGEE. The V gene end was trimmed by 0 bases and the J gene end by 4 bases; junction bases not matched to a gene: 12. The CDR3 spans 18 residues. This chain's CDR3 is CASSVESGTVFFTGELFF. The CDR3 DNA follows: TGTGCCAGCAGCGTAGAGTCCGGGACAGTTTTTTTCACCGGGGAGCTGTTTTTT. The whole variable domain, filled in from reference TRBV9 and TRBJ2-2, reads DSGVTQTPKHLITATGQRVTLRCSPRSGDLSVYWYQQSLDQGLQFLIQYYNGEERAKGNILERFSAQQFPDLHSELNLSSLELGDSALYFCASSVESGTVFFTGELFFGEGSRLTVL.

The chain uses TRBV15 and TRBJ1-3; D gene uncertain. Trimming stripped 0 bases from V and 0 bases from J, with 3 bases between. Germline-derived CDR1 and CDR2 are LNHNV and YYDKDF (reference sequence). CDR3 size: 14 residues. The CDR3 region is CATSRDSSGNTIYF. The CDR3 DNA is TGTGCCACCAGCAGAGACAGCTCTGGAAACACCATATATTTT.

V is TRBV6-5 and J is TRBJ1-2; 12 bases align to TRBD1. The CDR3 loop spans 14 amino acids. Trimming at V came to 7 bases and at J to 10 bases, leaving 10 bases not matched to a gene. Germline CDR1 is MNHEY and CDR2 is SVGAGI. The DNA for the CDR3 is TGTGCCAGCACCCCCGGTTGGGACAGGGGGCACTACACCTTC. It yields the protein CASTPGWDRGHYTF.

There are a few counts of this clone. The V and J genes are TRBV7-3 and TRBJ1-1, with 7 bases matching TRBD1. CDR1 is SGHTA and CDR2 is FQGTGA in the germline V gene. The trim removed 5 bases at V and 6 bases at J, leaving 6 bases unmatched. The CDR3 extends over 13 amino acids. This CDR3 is CASSPGQAAEAFF. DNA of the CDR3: TGTGCCAGCAGCCCCGGACAGGCCGCTGAAGCTTTCTTT.

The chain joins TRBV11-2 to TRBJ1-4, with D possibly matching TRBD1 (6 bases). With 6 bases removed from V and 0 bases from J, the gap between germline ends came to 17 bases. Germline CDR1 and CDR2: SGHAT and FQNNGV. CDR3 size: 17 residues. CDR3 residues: CASSQRGNYATNEKLFF. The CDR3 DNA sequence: TGTGCCAGCAGTCAAAGGGGGAACTATGCAACTAATGAAAAACTGTTTTTT.